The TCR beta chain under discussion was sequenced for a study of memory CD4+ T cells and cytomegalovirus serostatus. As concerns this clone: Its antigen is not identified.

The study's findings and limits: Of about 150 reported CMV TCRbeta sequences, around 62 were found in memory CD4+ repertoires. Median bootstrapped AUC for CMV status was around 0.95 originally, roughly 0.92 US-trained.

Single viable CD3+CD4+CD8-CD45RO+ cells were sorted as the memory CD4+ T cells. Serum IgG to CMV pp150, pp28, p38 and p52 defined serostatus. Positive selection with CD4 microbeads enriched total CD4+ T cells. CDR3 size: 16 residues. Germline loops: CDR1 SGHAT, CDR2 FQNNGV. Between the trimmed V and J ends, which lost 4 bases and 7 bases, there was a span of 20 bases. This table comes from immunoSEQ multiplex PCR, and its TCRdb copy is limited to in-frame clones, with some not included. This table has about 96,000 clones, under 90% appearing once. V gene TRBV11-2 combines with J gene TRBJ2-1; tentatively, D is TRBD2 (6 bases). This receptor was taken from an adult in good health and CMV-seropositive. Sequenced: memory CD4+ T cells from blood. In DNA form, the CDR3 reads TGTGCCAGCAGCTCCCCGACGGGAGTGGGACCAAATGAGCAGTTCTTC. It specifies CASSSPTGVGPNEQFF. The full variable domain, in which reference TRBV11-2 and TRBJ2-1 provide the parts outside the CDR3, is EAGVAQSPRYKIIEKRQSVAFWCNPISGHATLYWYQQILGQGPKLLIQFQNNGVVDDSQLPKDRFSAERLKGVDSTLKIQPAKLEDSAVYLCASSSPTGVGPNEQFFGPGTRLTVL.